The 22 T cell receptor beta chains below come from one sample, sequenced in a study of post-analysis software for immune sequencing data. Study-wide points: With TRBV5-6, TRBV5-1 and TRBV20-1 included, about five TRBV segments were more frequent in patients than in controls.

These receptors have no identified antigens. Unique molecular identifiers were carried by the TCR beta cDNA libraries. Each CDR3 protein gets one entry after TCRdb re-called the PCR reads with MiXCR. The data hold approximately 730,000 distinct CDR3 sequences, with approximately 44% observed a single time. Sequenced sample: blood. These receptors all come from a girl under 18 with multiple sclerosis.

This clonotype was observed a handful of times. The V gene is TRBV12-3 or TRBV12-4, the J gene TRBJ2-7; 7 bases agree with TRBD1. Trimming at V came to 5 bases and at J to 6 bases, leaving 10 bases not matched to a gene. The CDR3 is made up of 14 amino acids. CDR3 in DNA: TGTGCCAGCAGTATCTCCGGGACAGCCATCGAGCAGTACTTC. This translates into CASSISGTAIEQYF.

This chain connects TRBV12-3 or TRBV12-4 to TRBJ2-1, with a weak D call TRBD2 (6 bases). The CDR3 totals 15 residues. Trimming took 0 bases from V and 2 from J, leaving 8 bases between them. The CDR3 region is CASSLAEGPYNEQFF. In nucleotides, the CDR3 is TGTGCCAGCAGTTTAGCGGAGGGGCCCTACAATGAGCAGTTCTTC.

The genes are TRBV18 and TRBJ1-1, with 8 positions matching TRBD1. V trimming: 4 bases; J trimming: 6 bases; junction bases outside the gene matches: 7. The CDR3 sequence is 14 residues long. Looked up from germline, CDR1 is KGHSH and CDR2 is LQKENI. This CDR3 reads CASSRLTGAAEAFF. Written as DNA, the CDR3 is TGTGCCAGCTCACGACTGACAGGGGCTGCTGAAGCTTTCTTT.

The rearrangement links TRBV20-1 to TRBJ2-7; D not certain. This CDR3 spans 14 amino acids. V was pared by 6 bases and J by 2 bases, with 17 bases between. CDR1 and CDR2 from the germline V gene are DFQATT and SNEGSKA (reference sequence). As DNA, the CDR3 is TGCAGTGCCCCAAGGACCAAGCCAACCTACGAGCAGTACTTC. Translated, it gives CSAPRTKPTYEQYF.

This clonotype was picked up a small number of times. A read error is possible here, since a much larger clone lies one base away. The chain carries TRBV20-1 and TRBJ2-7, with D maybe TRBD2 (5 bases). CDR1 is DFQATT and CDR2 is SNEGSKA in the germline V gene (reference sequence). The length of the CDR3 is 13 residues. The V end was cut by 7 bases, the J end by 3 bases, with 16 bases between. The CDR3 nucleotides are TGCAGTGTCGGGGTTGGGGATTACTACGAGCAGTACTTC. Translation gives CSVGVGDYYEQYF.

The chain employs TRBV24-1 and TRBJ2-2; 9 bases line up with TRBD1. The germline V gene encodes CDR1 KGHDR and CDR2 SFDVKD. V lost 7 bases to trimming and J lost 2 bases; unmatched junction nucleotides: 10. This CDR3 contains 17 residues. Written as DNA, the CDR3 is TGTGCCACCAGCTCGGGACAGGGTTTGGGAAACACCGGGGAGCTGTTTTTT. Translation: CATSSGQGLGNTGELFF.

V usage is TRBV15 and J usage is TRBJ2-7; 7 bases match TRBD1. Germline-derived CDR1 and CDR2 are LNHNV and YYDKDF (reference sequence). V was pared by 0 bases and J by 6 bases, with 8 bases of the junction left unmatched. CDR3 length equals 15 residues. The CDR3 here is CATSRDPPGQVEQYF. The CDR3 nucleotides read TGTGCCACCAGCAGAGATCCCCCCGGACAGGTCGAGCAGTACTTC.

V and J are TRBV11-2 and TRBJ2-7; D is uncertain. The V end lost 4 bases, the J end lost 4 bases, and 11 bases lay between the germline ends. This CDR3 region has 13 residues. Germline V gene data show CDR1 as SGHAT and CDR2 as FQNNGV. CDR3 region: CASSSVAVYEQYF. The DNA for the CDR3 is TGTGCCAGCAGCTCTGTGGCCGTTTACGAGCAGTACTTC.

The table lists this clonotype with many counts. The CDR3 DNA sequence: TGTGCCAGCAGCGTCCAGGGGGGACCCTACAATGAGCAGTTCTTC. It translates to CASSVQGGPYNEQFF. The rearrangement joins TRBV7-3 to TRBJ2-1; TRBD1 is a possible D gene (7 bases). CDR1 SGHTA and CDR2 FQGTGA come from the germline V gene. Trimming pared 5 bases from V and 2 bases from J, leaving 13 bases between. The CDR3 consists of 15 residues.

The table lists this clonotype with a few counts. The chain has TRBV20-1 and TRBJ1-5; 9 bases fit TRBD1. Germline CDR1 and CDR2: DFQATT and SNEGSKA (reference sequence). The CDR3 has 15 residues. Germline trimming cut 3 bases from V and 5 bases from J; bases unmatched to any gene: 8. The CDR3 sequence is CSARDQGQGYQPQHF. In DNA, the CDR3 is TGCAGTGCTAGGGATCAGGGACAGGGTTATCAGCCCCAGCATTTT.

This clonotype showed up just a few times. This sequence joins TRBV28 and TRBJ2-7; 8 bases fit TRBD1. This CDR3 has 14 amino acids. The ends lost 3 bases at V and 5 bases at J; junction bases unmatched: 6. Germline loops: CDR1 MDHEN, CDR2 SYDVKM. The CDR3 DNA is TGTGCCAGCAGTTTCCCGGACAGGGAGGACGAGCAGTACTTC. It encodes CASSFPDREDEQYF.

The chain is built from TRBV29-1 and TRBJ2-1; tentatively, D is TRBD2 (6 bases). Germline CDR1 and CDR2: SQVTM and ANQGSEA. V lost 5 bases and J lost 4, with 15 bases in between. This CDR3 contains 14 residues. The CDR3, as DNA: TGCAGCGTTCCCACAGCTAGCGATTACAATGAGCAGTTCTTC. It codes for CSVPTASDYNEQFF.

On this clonotype: One end of the junction fails to match germline, which may point to a read error. The rearrangement uses TRBV6-1 and TRBJ2-1; the D gene is possibly TRBD1 (6 bases). The CDR3 extends over 14 amino acids. Germline V gives CDR1 MNHNS, CDR2 SASEGT. In DNA form, the CDR3 reads TGTGCCAGCGCCCATCAGGGGTCCTATAATGAGCAGTTCTTC. It codes for CASAHQGSYNEQFF.

This clonotype turned up a few times. This chain links TRBV12-3 or TRBV12-4 with TRBJ2-1; 7 nucleotides align to TRBD2. The CDR3 loop spans 14 amino acids. With V trimmed by 3 bases and J by 6 bases, 5 bases remained unmatched. This CDR3 reads CASSLRERINEQFF. In nucleotides, the CDR3 is TGTGCCAGCAGTTTGCGGGAGAGGATCAATGAGCAGTTCTTC.

This clonotype appeared a few times. The chain is built from TRBV29-1 and TRBJ1-2, with 9 positions matching TRBD1. The germline V gene encodes CDR1 SQVTM and CDR2 ANQGSEA. The CDR3 has 16 residues. V shed 3 bases and J 5 bases; nucleotides not matched to a gene: 13. The CDR3 DNA is TGCAGCGTTGACCCCACACCGGGACAGGGAGGGTATGGCTACACCTTC. Protein product: CSVDPTPGQGGYGYTF. The variable domain in full, completed from reference TRBV29-1 and TRBJ1-2, reads SAVISQKPSRDICQRGTSLTIQCQVDSQVTMMFWYRQQPGQSLTLIATANQGSEATYESGFVIDKFPISRPNLTFSTLTVSNMSPEDSSIYLCSVDPTPGQGGYGYTFGSGTRLTVV.

This clonotype was seen a handful of times. J is TRBJ2-1 and V is TRBV5-1; TRBD1 might be the D (5 bases). Trimming stripped 5 bases from V and 9 bases from J, with 9 bases between. Germline lookup yields CDR1 SGHRS and CDR2 YFSETQ. CDR3 size: 11 residues. CDR3 coding DNA: TGCGCCAGCAGGTCTGGGGCTGAGCAGTTCTTC. It specifies CASRSGAEQFF.

In the case of this clonotype: A junction end diverges from the germline sequence, so it may reflect a read error. The V gene is TRBV18, the J gene TRBJ1-2; D is possibly TRBD1 (5 bases). This CDR3 has 14 residues. Germline V gene data show CDR1 as KGHSH and CDR2 as LQKENI. This chain's CDR3 is CASSPEGLGYGCTF. DNA for the CDR3: TGTGCCAGCTCACCGGAGGGGCTCGGCTATGGCTGCACCTTC.

The gene calls are TRBV10-3 and TRBJ2-7, with 9 bases aligning to TRBD1. CDR1 and CDR2 from the germline V gene are ENHRY and SYGVKD. CDR3 length: 13 residues. V gave up 5 bases and J gave up 6 bases; unmatched junction bases: 5. The CDR3 loop is CAISWDRAGEQYF. The CDR3 region has the DNA TGTGCCATCAGTTGGGACAGGGCGGGCGAGCAGTACTTC.

The V gene is TRBV7-3, the J gene TRBJ2-7; D gene uncertain. The V end was cut by 5 bases, the J end by 4 bases, with 9 bases between. Germline CDR1 SGHTA, CDR2 FQGTGA. CDR3 length equals 12 residues. Here the CDR3 DNA reads TGTGCCAGCAGCCCTTACACGTACGAGCAGTACTTC. Its translation is CASSPYTYEQYF. Full variable domain (remainder filled in from reference TRBV7-3 and TRBJ2-7): GAGVSQTPSNKVTEKGKYVELRCDPISGHTALYWYRQSLGQGPEFLIYFQGTGAADDSGLPNDRFFAVRPEGSVSTLKIQRTERGDSAVYLCASSPYTYEQYFGPGTRLTVT.

This chain uses TRBV30 with TRBJ1-2, with D unresolved. This CDR3 contains 14 residues. The germline V gene encodes CDR1 GTSNPN and CDR2 SVGIG (reference sequence). V was shortened by 0 bases and J by 1 base, with 9 bases between the two germline ends. The CDR3 loop is CAWSVGSINYGYTF. The DNA for the CDR3 is TGTGCCTGGAGTGTCGGGAGTATTAACTATGGCTACACCTTC. Full variable domain (outside the CDR3, taken from reference TRBV30 and TRBJ1-2): SQTIHQWPATLVQPVGSPLSLECTVEGTSNPNLYWYRQAAGRGLQLLFYSVGIGQISSEVPQNLSASRPQDRQFILSSKKLLLSDSGFYLCAWSVGSINYGYTFGSGTRLTVV.

The chain is built from TRBV3-1 and TRBJ2-5; unclear D gene. The J call may be wrong; the DNA end is better matched by TRBJ2-7. Germline V gives CDR1 LGHDT, CDR2 YNNKEL (reference sequence). The CDR3 has 12 amino acids. CDR3 nucleotide sequence: TGTGCCAGCAGCGCCGTGGCATACGAGCAGTACTTC. Its protein product is CASSAVAYEQYF.

This chain links TRBV28 with TRBJ2-7; a weak D match, TRBD2 (6 bases). CDR3 length: 16 residues. The V gene's germline CDR1 is MDHEN and CDR2 SYDVKM. V lost 5 bases and J lost 5, with 22 bases in between. DNA of the CDR3: TGTGCCAGCAGTGACTCAAAGACTAGTAAATCCCACGAGCAGTACTTC. This translates into CASSDSKTSKSHEQYF.